These 10 T cell receptor beta chains came from one sample sequenced in a study of T cell clones after liver transplantation. Sequenced by immunoSEQ multiplex PCR; TCRdb stores in-frame clones only, minus some. Seen here are tens of thousands of clones, more than 90% observed once, and the top ten hold approximately 2.6%. The input for sequencing was CD4+ T cells from blood, taken before liver transplant. The receptors were sampled from a human donor who received a liver transplant.

The CDR3 spells CASSSRRDLSGANVLTF. CDR3 bases: TGTGCCAGCAGTTCTAGGCGGGACCTCTCTGGGGCCAACGTCCTGACTTTC. The chain has TRBV27 and TRBJ2-6; D possibly corresponds to TRBD2 (6 bases). Germline V CDR1 and CDR2: MNHEY, SMNVEV (reference sequence). This CDR3 comprises 17 residues. Between the trimmed V and J ends, which lost 4 bases and 0 bases, there was a span of 13 bases. Using reference TRBV27 and TRBJ2-6 for the parts outside the CDR3, the full variable domain is EAQVTQNPRYLITVTGKKLTVTCSQNMNHEYMSWYRQDPGLGLRQIYYSMNVEVTDKGDVPEGYKVSRKEKRNFPLILESPSPNQTSLYFCASSSRRDLSGANVLTFGAGSRLTVL.

The V and J genes are TRBV2 and TRBJ1-2; no reliable D call. Trimming removed 9 bases at V and 5 bases at J, with 7 bases between. This CDR3 has 10 residues. In germline, CDR1 is SNHLY, CDR2 FYNNEI. CDR3 DNA sequence: TGTGCCAGTCACCTTTATGGCTACACCTTC. Its translation: CASHLYGYTF.

The chain joins TRBV4-3 to TRBJ2-2; D not resolved. The CDR3 consists of 13 residues. Trimming shortened V by 4 bases and J by 5 bases, and 8 bases separated the two germline ends. From germline, CDR1 is LGHNA and CDR2 YSLEER. The CDR3 coding sequence is TGCGCCAGCAGCCCCACCGGGACCGGGGAGCTGTTTTTT. Its protein product is CASSPTGTGELFF.

The chain carries TRBV5-1 and TRBJ1-2; TRBD1 matches 8 bases. Trimming removed 3 bases from V and 6 bases from J; junction bases left unmatched: 10. Germline CDR1 is SGHRS and CDR2 is YFSETQ. The CDR3 extends over 15 amino acids. DNA of the CDR3: TGCGCCAGCAGCTCCGATCCTGACAGGGGAAATGGCTACACCTTC. Translated, it gives CASSSDPDRGNGYTF.

The chain couples TRBV4-3 to TRBJ1-4; D perhaps matches TRBD1 (6 bases). This CDR3 region has 15 residues. The ends were cut back, 4 bases at V and 0 bases at J, with 9 bases in the middle. The germline CDR1 and CDR2 sequences are LGHNA and YSLEER. The CDR3 bases are TGCGCCAGCAGCCTACGACAGGCAACTAATGAAAAACTGTTTTTT. Protein: CASSLRQATNEKLFF.

CDR3 protein: CASRDRPNTEAFF. Written as DNA, the CDR3 is TGTGCCAGTAGGGACAGACCGAACACTGAAGCTTTCTTT. This chain uses TRBV19 with TRBJ1-1; TRBD1 is a possible D gene (6 bases). CDR1 is LNHDA and CDR2 is SQIVND in the germline V gene (reference sequence). With 6 bases removed from V and 1 base from J, the gap between germline ends came to 9 bases. This CDR3 is built from 13 residues.

The gene calls are TRBV27 and TRBJ1-5; no firm D call. CDR1 is MNHEY, CDR2 SMNVEV, per germline (reference sequence). The CDR3 has 18 residues. Trimming took off 0 bases at V and 7 bases at J, with 22 bases between the two ends. This CDR3 is CASSLSIPSLSLDQPQHF. In DNA form, the CDR3 reads TGTGCCAGCAGTTTATCCATACCCTCTCTCTCTCTGGACCAGCCCCAGCATTTT.

The chain recombines TRBV11-1 with TRBJ2-7, with D perhaps TRBD1 (6 bases). CDR3 length: 12 residues. V gave up 5 bases and J gave up 7 bases, with 12 bases separating them. From germline, CDR1 is SGHAT and CDR2 FQDESV (reference sequence). The CDR3 sequence is CASSLQGWEQYF. In nucleotides, the CDR3 is TGTGCCAGCAGCCTACAGGGATGGGAGCAGTACTTC.

The J gene is TRBJ2-6, the V gene TRBV30; D may match TRBD1 or TRBD2 (5 bases each). Deletions cut 4 bases from V and 2 bases from J, with 12 bases between. The CDR3 extends over 15 amino acids. The germline V gene has CDR1 GTSNPN and CDR2 SVGIG (reference sequence). The CDR3 nucleotides read TGTGCCTGGAATAATGAGGGGACTGGGGCCAACGTCCTGACTTTC. This translates into CAWNNEGTGANVLTF. Based on the CDR3 plus reference TRBV30 and TRBJ2-6, the full variable domain is SQTIHQWPATLVQPVGSPLSLECTVEGTSNPNLYWYRQAAGRGLQLLFYSVGIGQISSEVPQNLSASRPQDRQFILSSKKLLLSDSGFYLCAWNNEGTGANVLTFGAGSRLTVL.

The chain carries TRBV2 and TRBJ2-7; TRBD1 matches at 8 bases. The CDR3 spans 14 residues. Losses at the gene ends were 3 bases for V and 3 bases for J; bases not matched to a gene: 4. Germline loops: CDR1 SNHLY, CDR2 FYNNEI. The CDR3 DNA sequence: TGTGCCAGCAGTGATGACAGGGGTCTCTACGAGCAGTACTTC. This sequence encodes CASSDDRGLYEQYF. Full variable domain (outside the CDR3, taken from reference TRBV2 and TRBJ2-7): EPEVTQTPSHQVTQMGQEVILRCVPISNHLYFYWYRQILGQKVEFLVSFYNNEISEKSEIFDDQFSVERPDGSNFTLKIRSTKLEDSAMYFCASSDDRGLYEQYFGPGTRLTVT.